The 23 T cell receptor beta chains listed next were all sequenced from one sample in a study of shared clonotypes between healthy human individuals. Data came from immunoSEQ multiplex PCR; TCRdb stores just in-frame clones and leaves some out. The repertoire has 2 million to 2.5 million clones, approximately 94% of them found once; the top ten carry roughly 1%. The naive CD8 population came from CD45RO-negative cells selected for CCR7, without terminally differentiated effector memory CD45RA+ cells. Material for sequencing was naive CD8+ T cells sorted from blood. These receptors were collected from a man younger than 35 in good health.

V is TRBV2 and J is TRBJ2-7; D perhaps matches TRBD1 (5 bases). The germline V gene has CDR1 SNHLY and CDR2 FYNNEI. The CDR3 consists of 15 residues. The ends were cut back, 5 bases at V and 6 bases at J, with 20 bases in the middle. The CDR3 loop is CASSSWQGELSEQYF. CDR3 nucleotides: TGTGCCAGCAGTTCTTGGCAGGGTGAACTTAGCGAGCAGTACTTC.

As regards this clone: A read error may produce the germline difference seen at one junction end. The genes are TRBV28 and TRBJ2-7; D is uncertain. The germline gives CDR1 MDHEN, CDR2 SYDVKM. CDR3 length: 12 amino acids. The CDR3 bases are TGTGCCAGCAGTGATGATCCCCTCCGGTACGACTTC. This gives the protein CASSDDPLRYDF.

The genes are TRBV2 and TRBJ1-1, with D hard to call. CDR3 size: 13 residues. Trimming stripped 3 bases from V and 1 base from J, with 6 bases between. Germline V gene data show CDR1 as SNHLY and CDR2 as FYNNEI. CDR3 residues: CASSENPNTEAFF. The DNA of the CDR3 is TGTGCCAGCAGTGAGAATCCGAACACTGAAGCTTTCTTT.

V and J are TRBV7-9 and TRBJ1-2; D is possibly TRBD1 (5 bases). There are 15 residues in the CDR3. Trimming cost V 6 bases and J 4 bases, with 18 bases left between them. Germline CDR1 is SEHNR and CDR2 is FQNEAQ (reference sequence). The CDR3 DNA sequence: TGTGCCAGCAGTTTATTCGATGACGGGGGCTATGGCTACACCTTC. As protein: CASSLFDDGGYGYTF.

The V and J genes are TRBV11-2 and TRBJ1-4; possible D gene TRBD1, 5 bases. The germline V gene has CDR1 SGHAT and CDR2 FQNNGV. The germline V and J ends were trimmed by 4 bases and 6 bases, with 15 bases remaining between them. The CDR3 has 15 residues. In DNA form, the CDR3 reads TGTGCCAGCAGCTCCACCCCGCAGGGTCATGAAAAACTGTTTTTT. It yields the protein CASSSTPQGHEKLFF.

As regards this clone: The same CDR3 can be traced to other DNA sequences in this sample. J is TRBJ2-7 and V is TRBV6-5; D assignment may be TRBD1 or TRBD2 (5 bases each). CDR3 length equals 15 residues. Germline values: CDR1 MNHEY, CDR2 SVGAGI. V was trimmed by 0 bases and J by 3 bases, leaving 12 bases between them. CDR3 residues: CASSYSGGEGYEQYF. Written as DNA, the CDR3 is TGTGCCAGCAGTTACTCTGGGGGAGAGGGCTACGAGCAGTACTTC.

V is TRBV5-1 and J is TRBJ1-2; the match to TRBD1 covers 9 bases. Germline lookup yields CDR1 SGHRS and CDR2 YFSETQ. There are 13 residues in the CDR3. V lost 2 bases and J lost 6; bases outside the gene matches: 2. The DNA for the CDR3 is TGCGCCAGCAGCTTAGGGACAGGGCATGGCTACACCTTC. This encodes CASSLGTGHGYTF.

J is TRBJ1-4 and V is TRBV6-5; 8 positions match TRBD1. V lost 5 bases, J lost 3 bases, and 5 bases stayed unmatched. This CDR3 spans 15 amino acids. Germline V gives CDR1 MNHEY, CDR2 SVGAGI. The CDR3 sequence is CASSRSQGANEKLFF. CDR3 DNA: TGTGCCAGCAGTCGATCACAGGGGGCTAATGAAAAACTGTTTTTT.

V is TRBV11-2 and J is TRBJ2-7; TRBD1 matches at 7 bases. After removal of 3 bases from V and 3 bases from J, the junction contained 8 bases not matched to a gene. The CDR3 covers 15 residues. Germline V lookup: CDR1 SGHAT, CDR2 FQNNGV. The chain's CDR3 is CASSFGAGGFYEQYF. CDR3 nucleotides: TGTGCCAGCAGCTTTGGGGCAGGGGGTTTCTACGAGCAGTACTTC. The entire variable domain, with the rest obtained from reference TRBV11-2 and TRBJ2-7, is as follows: EAGVAQSPRYKIIEKRQSVAFWCNPISGHATLYWYQQILGQGPKLLIQFQNNGVVDDSQLPKDRFSAERLKGVDSTLKIQPAKLEDSAVYLCASSFGAGGFYEQYFGPGTRLTVT.

This chain joins TRBV4-1 and TRBJ2-7; 10 bases map to TRBD1. This CDR3 spans 15 amino acids. The J segment lost 2 bases and the V segment lost 5 bases, leaving 6 bases of the junction unmatched. CDR1 is MGHRA, CDR2 YSYEKL, per germline. The chain's CDR3 is CASSDPGQGTYEQYF. CDR3 DNA: TGCGCCAGCAGCGACCCGGGACAGGGGACCTACGAGCAGTACTTC.

This clone is a singleton in its sample. The chain links TRBV7-9 to TRBJ1-6; no clear D gene. There are 12 residues in the CDR3. The germline V gene encodes CDR1 SEHNR and CDR2 FQNEAQ (reference sequence). Trimming cost V 7 bases and J 1 base, with 2 bases left between them. CDR3 region: CASKSYNSPLHF. The CDR3 coding sequence is TGTGCCAGCAAATCCTATAATTCACCCCTCCACTTT.

The genes are TRBV7-2 and TRBJ2-3; D not resolved. Germline values: CDR1 SGHTA, CDR2 FQGNSA. Deletions cut 1 base from V and 1 base from J, with 3 bases between. The CDR3 extends over 13 amino acids. The DNA of the CDR3 is TGTGCCAGCAGCTTAGACCGCACAGATACGCAGTATTTT. Amino acid sequence: CASSLDRTDTQYF.

This clone was observed a single time. The rearrangement links TRBV7-8 to TRBJ1-1; 10 bases line up with TRBD1. Germline CDR1 reads SGHVS; CDR2 reads FQNEAQ. Trimming removed 5 bases from V and 0 bases from J; junction bases left unmatched: 9. This CDR3 is 17 amino acids long. CDR3 region: CASSAGTGATMNTEAFF. CDR3 sequence (DNA): TGTGCCAGCAGCGCCGGGACAGGGGCCACCATGAACACTGAAGCTTTCTTT.

This chain uses TRBV27 with TRBJ2-3; 14 nucleotides match TRBD2. The V segment lost 7 bases and the J segment 2 bases; nucleotides outside the gene matches: 8. The CDR3 consists of 17 residues. Per germline, CDR1 MNHEY and CDR2 SMNVEV (reference sequence). CDR3 DNA: TGTGCCAGCACACCCGGGACTAGCGGGGGAGACACAGATACGCAGTATTTT. Protein: CASTPGTSGGDTDTQYF.

A remark on this clone: The junction and the germline gene differ at one end; a read error may be behind it. The chain links TRBV2 to TRBJ2-7; TRBD2 matches at 8 bases. The CDR3 totals 15 residues. Germline values: CDR1 SNHLY, CDR2 FYNNEI. The CDR3 reads CASTQGSGVSHEQYF. In DNA form, the CDR3 reads TGTGCCAGCACCCAGGGTAGCGGGGTCTCCCACGAGCAGTACTTC. Full variable domain (missing parts from reference TRBV2 and TRBJ2-7): EPEVTQTPSHQVTQMGQEVILRCVPISNHLYFYWYRQILGQKVEFLVSFYNNEISEKSEIFDDQFSVERPDGSNFTLKIRSTKLEDSAMYFCASTQGSGVSHEQYFGPGTRLTVT.

Written as DNA, the CDR3 is TGTGCCAGCAGTTACTCTGACATCGGCTATGGCTACACCTTC. Translation: CASSYSDIGYGYTF. The J gene is TRBJ1-2, the V gene TRBV6-5; unclear D gene. Trimming removed 0 bases from V and 4 bases from J, with 9 bases in between. This CDR3 has 14 amino acids. Germline CDR1 reads MNHEY; CDR2 reads SVGAGI.

This chain joins TRBV19 and TRBJ1-3, with D possibly TRBD1 on 5 matching bases. V lost 4 bases to trimming and J lost 0 bases, with 13 bases between them. The CDR3 has 16 amino acids. The germline V gene encodes CDR1 LNHDA and CDR2 SQIVND (reference sequence). The CDR3 sequence is CASSTDSGDSGNTIYF. CDR3 DNA sequence: TGTGCCAGTAGTACCGACAGTGGAGACTCTGGAAACACCATATATTTT. Variable domain in full (rest from reference TRBV19 and TRBJ1-3): DGGITQSPKYLFRKEGQNVTLSCEQNLNHDAMYWYRQDPGQGLRLIYYSQIVNDFQKGDIAEGYSVSREKKESFPLTVTSAQKNPTAFYLCASSTDSGDSGNTIYFGEGSWLTVV.

The chain combines TRBV13 with TRBJ1-2, with D maybe TRBD1 (6 bases). The length of the CDR3 is 14 residues. V dropped 7 bases and J dropped 6 bases, with 18 bases sitting between them. From germline, CDR1 is PRHDT and CDR2 FYEKMQ (reference sequence). CDR3 coding DNA: TGTGCCAGCACCTCCGGAGGGGGGGTCCATGGCTACACCTTC. This encodes CASTSGGGVHGYTF.

The chain has TRBV10-1 and TRBJ2-1; 9 bases match TRBD1. The CDR3 loop spans 13 amino acids. Per germline, CDR1 WNHNN and CDR2 SYGVQD (reference sequence). Trimming cost V 5 bases and J 10 bases; bases outside gene matches: 6. The CDR3, as DNA: TGCGCCAGCAGTCCGGGACAGGGAACCGAGCAGTTCTTC. It yields the protein CASSPGQGTEQFF.

This rearrangement joins TRBV9 to TRBJ2-3, with a possible D match to TRBD1 (5 bases). Germline V gene data show CDR1 as SGDLS and CDR2 as YYNGEE. CDR3 length: 14 amino acids. V was cut by 1 base and J by 2 bases, with 8 bases left in between. CDR3 DNA: TGTGCCAGCAGCGTAACCAGGGCCACAGATACGCAGTATTTT. Protein: CASSVTRATDTQYF.

The rearrangement uses TRBV6-6 and TRBJ1-1, with 10 bases matching TRBD1. Germline V gene data show CDR1 as MNHNY and CDR2 as SVGAGI (reference sequence). Trimming at V came to 4 bases and at J to 6 bases, leaving 8 bases not matched to a gene. The CDR3 covers 15 residues. CDR3 amino acids: CASSSGTGDDPEAFF. CDR3 nucleotides: TGTGCCAGCAGTTCCGGGACAGGGGATGATCCTGAAGCTTTCTTT.

Concerning this clone itself: The same CDR3 is also encoded by other DNA sequences in this sample. The rearrangement uses TRBV11-2 and TRBJ2-7; D perhaps matches TRBD2 (5 bases). The length of the CDR3 is 13 residues. V dropped 2 bases and J dropped 2 bases, with 7 bases sitting between them. The V gene's germline CDR1 is SGHAT and CDR2 FQNNGV. The CDR3 bases are TGTGCCAGCAGCTTACGCGGGCCCTACGAGCAGTACTTC. It codes for CASSLRGPYEQYF.

A remark on this clone: Other DNA sequences in this specimen translate into the identical CDR3. This chain joins TRBV6-5 and TRBJ2-2; tentatively, D is TRBD2 (6 bases). The CDR3 sequence is 15 residues long. The germline V gene encodes CDR1 MNHEY and CDR2 SVGAGI. Deletions cut 2 bases from V and 4 bases from J, with 11 bases between. In DNA, the CDR3 is TGTGCCAGCAGTTACAGTAGGGGAGGCACCGGGGAGCTGTTTTTT. This sequence encodes CASSYSRGGTGELFF.